The TCR beta chain under discussion was sequenced for a study of shared clonotypes between healthy human individuals. Each sorted subset replicate got 200 ng genomic DNA, roughly 27,000 genomes. Clones were sequenced by immunoSEQ multiplex PCR, and TCRdb holds only the in-frame ones, with some missing. The sample gives 2 million to 3 million clones, 93% of which show up once; 0.35% to 0.45% is in the top ten. The CDR3 is 15 residues long. The germline gives CDR1 MDHEN, CDR2 SYDVKM. V was pared by 3 bases and J by 0 bases, with 3 bases of the junction left unmatched. The sequenced sample consisted of naive CD4+ T cells from PBMCs. Indicated subset: CD45RA+ positively selected. This chain joins TRBV28 and TRBJ2-7; 9 nucleotides agree with TRBD1. The TCR was taken from a man between 18 and 29 years old in good health. Some clones in this sample may be carry-over from other donors' samples. CDR3 nucleotide sequence: TGTGCCAGCAGTTTGAGACAGGGGGACTCCTACGAGCAGTACTTC. It encodes CASSLRQGDSYEQYF. Looking up the rest from reference TRBV28 and TRBJ2-7 gives the full variable domain: DVKVTQSSRYLVKRTGEKVFLECVQDMDHENMFWYRQDPGLGLRLIYFSYDVKMKEKGDIPEGYSVSREKKERFSLILESASTNQTSMYLCASSLRQGDSYEQYFGPGTRLTVT.